Listed below are T cell receptor beta chains from one sample, sequenced in a study of breast tumors, draining lymph nodes, adjacent tissues. TCRdb ran MiXCR on the multiplex PCR reads and lists one entry per CDR3 protein. Among fewer than 300,000 distinct CDR3 sequences listed, 32% were seen once. The sample taken for sequencing was axillary lymph node tissue. The receptor set was obtained from a female donor with breast cancer. Some clones in this sample may be carry-over from other donors' samples. Both conserved end residues are part of each CDR3. The order of the fields is D gene, J gene, V gene, clone size, CDR3 protein, CDR3 DNA. A D gene is named only where the DNA matches it firmly. A row's size may be missing; if present it is once, few, many or a size class.

D: TRBD1; J: TRBJ2-7; V: TRBV5-1; size: many; CDR3: CASRLRGSDEQYF; DNA: TGCGCCAGCCGACTCAGGGGGTCGGACGAGCAGTACTTC
D: .; J: TRBJ2-7; V: TRBV9; size: many; CDR3: CASSTGDGSSYEQYF; DNA: TGTGCCAGCAGCACTGGGGATGGAAGCTCCTACGAGCAGTACTTC
D: TRBD1; J: TRBJ2-4; V: TRBV20-1; size: .; CDR3: CSARKGTGVNIQYF; DNA: TGCAGTGCTAGGAAAGGGACAGGGGTAAACATTCAGTACTTC
D: .; J: TRBJ2-1; V: TRBV18; size: .; CDR3: CASSPRTQTYNEQFF; DNA: TGTGCCAGCTCACCGCGGACACAGACCTACAATGAGCAGTTCTTC
D: .; J: TRBJ1-2; V: TRBV24-1; size: many; CDR3: CATSDRRNYGYTF; DNA: TGTGCCACCAGTGATCGAAGGAACTATGGCTACACCTTC
D: TRBD1; J: TRBJ2-7; V: TRBV19; size: many; CDR3: CASSEDRDSYEQYF; DNA: TGTGCCAGTAGTGAAGACCGGGACAGCTACGAGCAGTACTTC
D: .; J: TRBJ2-7; V: TRBV18; size: many; CDR3: CASSPDLPPQYEQYF; DNA: TGTGCCAGCTCACCCGACCTCCCGCCGCAGTACGAGCAGTACTTC
D: TRBD2; J: TRBJ2-3; V: TRBV4-2; size: many; CDR3: CASSQGLAGRPDTQYF; DNA: TGTGCCAGCAGCCAGGGACTAGCGGGACGGCCAGATACGCAGTATTTT
D: .; J: TRBJ1-2; V: TRBV20-1; size: many; CDR3: CSARAARNYGYTF; DNA: TGCAGTGCTAGAGCGGCACGTAACTATGGCTACACCTTC
D: TRBD2; J: TRBJ2-1; V: TRBV24-1; size: many; CDR3: CATSGGAGGSYNEQFF; DNA: TGTGCCACCAGTGGGGGAGCGGGAGGCTCCTACAATGAGCAGTTCTTC
D: .; J: TRBJ2-6; V: TRBV19; size: .; CDR3: CASSIEGGRTEAF; DNA: TGTGCCAGTAGTATCGAGGGTGGTCGAACTGAAGCTTTC
D: .; J: TRBJ1-2; V: TRBV2; size: .; CDR3: CASSVLTAEGYTF; DNA: TGTGCCAGCAGTGTATTAACAGCCGAGGGCTACACCTTC
D: .; J: TRBJ2-5; V: TRBV5-6; size: .; CDR3: CASSLGATGRVVETQYF; DNA: TGTGCCAGCAGCTTGGGGGCTACCGGGAGAGTTGTCGAGACCCAGTACTTC
D: .; J: TRBJ1-5; V: TRBV15; size: many; CDR3: CATSLQVSNQPQHF; DNA: TGTGCCACCAGCTTACAGGTTAGCAATCAGCCCCAGCATTTT
D: .; J: TRBJ1-5; V: TRBV10-3; size: .; CDR3: CAISEYSNQPQHF; DNA: TGTGCCATCAGTGAGTATAGCAATCAGCCCCAGCATTTT
D: .; J: TRBJ2-3; V: TRBV9; size: many; CDR3: CASSVVGDTQYF; DNA: TGTGCCAGCAGCGTAGTCGGGGATACGCAGTATTTT
D: .; J: TRBJ1-5; V: TRBV11-2; size: .; CDR3: CASSLRRGGPQHF; DNA: TGTGCCAGCAGCTTAAGACGGGGAGGGCCCCAGCATTTT
D: .; J: TRBJ1-5; V: TRBV6-1; size: .; CDR3: CVSSYEGTYNQPQHF; DNA: TGTGTCAGCAGTTACGAGGGCACATACAATCAGCCCCAACATTTT
D: TRBD2; J: TRBJ2-3; V: TRBV7-9; size: once; CDR3: CASSLQLAGGTDTQYF; DNA: TGTGCCAGCAGCTTACAACTAGCGGGAGGCACAGATACGCAGTATTTT
D: TRBD2; J: TRBJ2-3; V: TRBV29-1; size: .; CDR3: CSVERSGKTDTQYF; DNA: TGCAGCGTTGAAAGGAGCGGGAAAACAGATACGCAGTATTTT
D: .; J: TRBJ1-2; V: TRBV6-1; size: many; CDR3: CASSEAYRDYGYTF; DNA: TGTGCCAGCAGTGAAGCCTATAGGGACTATGGCTACACCTTC
D: TRBD2; J: TRBJ2-5; V: TRBV18; size: many; CDR3: CASSRTSGYQETQYF; DNA: TGTGCCAGCTCGCGGACTAGCGGGTACCAAGAGACCCAGTACTTC
D: TRBD1; J: TRBJ1-2; V: TRBV20-1; size: many; CDR3: CSASAGTGENGYTF; DNA: TGCAGTGCTTCCGCCGGGACAGGGGAAAATGGCTACACCTTC
D: TRBD2; J: TRBJ2-7; V: TRBV4-1; size: many; CDR3: CASSQGSGTSDSYEQYF; DNA: TGCGCCAGCAGCCAAGGGTCCGGGACTAGCGATTCCTACGAGCAGTACTTC
D: .; J: TRBJ2-3; V: TRBV7-9; size: many; CDR3: CASSLARQNTDTQYF; DNA: TGTGCCAGCAGCTTAGCGAGACAAAACACAGATACGCAGTATTTT
D: TRBD1; J: TRBJ1-2; V: TRBV3-1; size: .; CDR3: CASSQGGTGGKQGYTF; DNA: TGTGCCAGCAGCCAAGGCGGGACAGGGGGAAAGCAAGGCTACACCTTC
D: .; J: TRBJ2-2; V: TRBV7-2; size: .; CDR3: CASPPLIGRNTGELFF; DNA: TGTGCCAGCCCACCACTTATCGGGAGGAACACCGGGGAGCTGTTTTTT
D: .; J: TRBJ1-1; V: TRBV12-3/TRBV12-4; size: .; CDR3: CASSLWAFGNTEAFF; DNA: TGTGCCAGCAGTTTATGGGCATTTGGGAACACTGAAGCTTTCTTT
D: .; J: TRBJ2-4; V: TRBV5-4; size: .; CDR3: CASSLRPLAKNIQYF; DNA: TGTGCCAGCAGCTTACGCCCACTCGCCAAAAACATTCAGTACTTC
D: .; J: TRBJ1-6; V: TRBV12-3/TRBV12-4; size: .; CDR3: CASSRGAALVSSPLHF; DNA: TGTGCCAGCAGCCGGGGGGCGGCCTTGGTATCTTCACCCCTCCACTTT
D: TRBD1; J: TRBJ2-3; V: TRBV19; size: .; CDR3: CASSQTPGQGTDTQYF; DNA: TGTGCCAGTAGCCAAACCCCGGGACAGGGCACAGATACGCAGTATTTT
D: TRBD1; J: TRBJ1-4; V: TRBV5-5; size: many; CDR3: CASSLARGHEKLFF; DNA: TGTGCCAGCAGCTTGGCCAGGGGGCACGAAAAACTGTTTTTT
D: .; J: TRBJ2-1; V: TRBV18; size: many; CDR3: CASSPQADEQFF; DNA: TGTGCCAGCTCACCACAGGCCGATGAGCAGTTCTTC
D: .; J: TRBJ2-3; V: TRBV27; size: few; CDR3: CASAYTGVTDTQYF; DNA: TGTGCCAGCGCATATACAGGTGTCACAGATACGCAGTATTTT
D: .; J: TRBJ2-1; V: TRBV9; size: many; CDR3: CASSAWDLQGNEQFF; DNA: TGTGCCAGCAGCGCCTGGGACCTCCAAGGCAATGAGCAGTTCTTC
D: .; J: TRBJ1-6; V: TRBV7-2; size: many; CDR3: CASSLGGLSSYNSPLHF; DNA: TGTGCCAGCAGCTTAGGCGGACTTAGCTCCTATAATTCACCCCTCCACTTT
D: .; J: TRBJ2-4; V: TRBV6-6; size: .; CDR3: CASTLAGSNIQYF; DNA: TGTGCCAGCACCTTGGCCGGGAGTAACATTCAGTACTTC
D: .; J: TRBJ1-2; V: TRBV5-1; size: .; CDR3: CASSYLGQVSDYGYTF; DNA: TGCGCCAGCAGCTATTTGGGGCAGGTTTCGGACTATGGCTACACCTTC
D: .; J: TRBJ2-7; V: TRBV30; size: many; CDR3: CAWRHGGAYYEQYF; DNA: TGTGCCTGGAGACACGGAGGCGCATACTACGAGCAGTACTTC